The present T cell receptor beta chain was sequenced within a study of shared clonotypes between healthy human individuals. The study's findings and limits: In a handful of donors, around 5.5% of naive CD4 clonotypes appeared in common. Only blood was sampled, and tissue TCR repertoires likely differ from blood ones.

The J segment lost 3 bases and the V segment lost 6 bases, leaving 6 bases of the junction unmatched. This CDR3 has 15 amino acids. Germline V gene data show CDR1 as SEHNR and CDR2 as FQNEAQ (reference sequence). The table came from immunoSEQ multiplex PCR; TCRdb's copy has only in-frame clones and leaves some out. The sample records 2 million to 2.5 million clones, almost 96% being singletons. As for this clone: What it recognizes is unknown.

The sequence was collected from a man aged 18-30 years in good health. Input material: naive CD4+ T cells sorted from blood. Described subset: CD45RA+ positively selected. This chain joins TRBV7-9 and TRBJ1-4, with 8 bases matching TRBD1. CDR3 in DNA: TGTGCCAGCAGTCCTGGACAGGGATCTAATGAAAAACTGTTTTTT. This encodes CASSPGQGSNEKLFF.